This T cell receptor beta chain was sequenced in a study of response to subunit inactivated influenza vaccine. Findings and limits, study-wide: With each seasonal influenza vaccination, the authors suggested, few new T cells are recruited.

MiXCR, run by TCRdb on the RT-PCR reads, gives a single entry per CDR3 protein. The table has about 830,000 distinct CDR3 sequences, about a fifth seen once; the top ten hold approximately 10%. Turning to this clonotype: Antigen specificity is unknown.

The receptor comes from a man over 45 who received an inactivated influenza vaccine. The sequenced sample was PBMCs from blood, obtained 4 to 6 days after vaccination.

CDR3 bases: TGCAGTGCTTCCAGGGTAGTGAATGAGCAGTTCTTC. Protein product: CSASRVVNEQFF. V gene TRBV20-1 combines with J gene TRBJ2-1, with D possibly matching TRBD1 (5 bases). Germline values: CDR1 DFQATT, CDR2 SNEGSKA (reference sequence). V was clipped by 5 bases and J by 7 bases, with 12 bases between them. The CDR3 is 12 amino acids.